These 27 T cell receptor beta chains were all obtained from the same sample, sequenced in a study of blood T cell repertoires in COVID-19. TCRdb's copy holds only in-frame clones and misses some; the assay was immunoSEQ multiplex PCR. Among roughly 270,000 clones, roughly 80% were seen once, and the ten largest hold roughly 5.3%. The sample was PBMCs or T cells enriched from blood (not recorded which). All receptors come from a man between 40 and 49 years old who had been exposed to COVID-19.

Here the CDR3 DNA reads TGTGCCAGCTCAAAGACAGTTCCATACGAGCAGTACTTC. Translated, it gives CASSKTVPYEQYF. This chain connects TRBV18 to TRBJ2-7; D is perhaps TRBD1 (5 bases). The V gene lost 5 bases and the J gene lost 4 bases, with 12 bases spanning the gap. Germline-derived CDR1 and CDR2 are KGHSH and LQKENI. The CDR3 contains 13 residues.

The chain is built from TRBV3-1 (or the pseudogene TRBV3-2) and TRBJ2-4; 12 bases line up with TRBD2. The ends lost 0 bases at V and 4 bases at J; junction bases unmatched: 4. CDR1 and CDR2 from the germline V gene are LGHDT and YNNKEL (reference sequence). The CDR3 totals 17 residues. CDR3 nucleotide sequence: TGTGCCAGCAGCCAAGAAACCCTAGCGGGAGGGAAAAACATTCAGTACTTC. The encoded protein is CASSQETLAGGKNIQYF.

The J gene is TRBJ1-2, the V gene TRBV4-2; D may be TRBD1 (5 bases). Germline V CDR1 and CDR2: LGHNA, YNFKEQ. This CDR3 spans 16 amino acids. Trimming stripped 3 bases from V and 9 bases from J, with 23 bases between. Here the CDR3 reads CASSQPYVREGTSYTF. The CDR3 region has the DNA TGTGCCAGCAGCCAGCCCTATGTCAGGGAGGGGACTAGCTACACCTTC.

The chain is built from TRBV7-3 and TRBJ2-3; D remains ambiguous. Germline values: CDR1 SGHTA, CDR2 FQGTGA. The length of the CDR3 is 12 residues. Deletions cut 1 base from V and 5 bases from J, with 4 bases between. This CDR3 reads CASSLSRDTQYF. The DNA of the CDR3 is TGTGCCAGCAGCTTAAGTAGAGATACGCAGTATTTT.

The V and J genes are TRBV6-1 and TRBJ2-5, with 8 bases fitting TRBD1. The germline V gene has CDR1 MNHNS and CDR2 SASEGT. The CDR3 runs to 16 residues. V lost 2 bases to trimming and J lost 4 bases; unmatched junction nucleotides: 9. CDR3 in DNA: TGTGCCAGCAGTGAAACTGGACAGGGACGGGTAGAGACCCAGTACTTC. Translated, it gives CASSETGQGRVETQYF.

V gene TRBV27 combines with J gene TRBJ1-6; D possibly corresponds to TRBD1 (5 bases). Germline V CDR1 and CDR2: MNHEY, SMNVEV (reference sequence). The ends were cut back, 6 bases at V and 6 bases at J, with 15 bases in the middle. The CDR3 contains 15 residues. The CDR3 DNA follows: TGTGCCAGCAGCACGCTTGGGGCTGGTAATTCACCCCTCCACTTT. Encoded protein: CASSTLGAGNSPLHF.

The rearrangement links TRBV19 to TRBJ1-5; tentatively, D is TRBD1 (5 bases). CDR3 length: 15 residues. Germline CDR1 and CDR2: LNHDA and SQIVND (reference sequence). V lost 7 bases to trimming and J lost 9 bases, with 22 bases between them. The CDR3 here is CASNRKAGLDRPQHF. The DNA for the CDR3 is TGTGCCAGTAATAGGAAGGCGGGGCTGGATCGGCCCCAGCATTTT. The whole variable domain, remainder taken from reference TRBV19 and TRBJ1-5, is DGGITQSPKYLFRKEGQNVTLSCEQNLNHDAMYWYRQDPGQGLRLIYYSQIVNDFQKGDIAEGYSVSREKKESFPLTVTSAQKNPTAFYLCASNRKAGLDRPQHFGDGTRLSIL.

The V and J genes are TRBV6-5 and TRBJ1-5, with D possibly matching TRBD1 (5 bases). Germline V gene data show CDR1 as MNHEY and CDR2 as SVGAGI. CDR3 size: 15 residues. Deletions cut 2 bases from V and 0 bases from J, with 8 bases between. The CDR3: CASSYRGGSNQPQHF. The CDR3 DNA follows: TGTGCCAGCAGTTACCGGGGGGGTAGCAATCAGCCCCAGCATTTT.

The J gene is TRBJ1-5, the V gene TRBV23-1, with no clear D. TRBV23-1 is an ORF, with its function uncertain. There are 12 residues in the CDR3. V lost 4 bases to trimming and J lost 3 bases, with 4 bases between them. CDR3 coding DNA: TGCGCCAGCAGTCGCGTCAATCAGCCCCAGCATTTT. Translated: CASSRVNQPQHF.

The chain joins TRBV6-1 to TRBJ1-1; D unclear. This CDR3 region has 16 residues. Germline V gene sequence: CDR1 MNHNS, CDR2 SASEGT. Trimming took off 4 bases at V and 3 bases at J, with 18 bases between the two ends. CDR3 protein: CASSAGSRGVDTEAFF. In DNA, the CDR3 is TGTGCCAGCAGTGCGGGGTCCCGCGGGGTGGACACTGAAGCTTTCTTT.

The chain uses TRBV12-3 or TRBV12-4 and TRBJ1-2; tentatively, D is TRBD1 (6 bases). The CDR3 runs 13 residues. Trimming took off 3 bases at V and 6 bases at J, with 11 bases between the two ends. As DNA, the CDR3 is TGTGCCAGCAGTTTCACGGGGGGCGATGGCTACACCTTC. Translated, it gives CASSFTGGDGYTF.

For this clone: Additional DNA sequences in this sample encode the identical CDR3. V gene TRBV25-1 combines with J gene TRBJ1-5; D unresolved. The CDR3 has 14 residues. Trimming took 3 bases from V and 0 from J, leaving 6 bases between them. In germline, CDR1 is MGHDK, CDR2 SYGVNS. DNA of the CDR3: TGTGCCAGCAGTGAGACGGGTAGCAATCAGCCCCAGCATTTT. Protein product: CASSETGSNQPQHF.

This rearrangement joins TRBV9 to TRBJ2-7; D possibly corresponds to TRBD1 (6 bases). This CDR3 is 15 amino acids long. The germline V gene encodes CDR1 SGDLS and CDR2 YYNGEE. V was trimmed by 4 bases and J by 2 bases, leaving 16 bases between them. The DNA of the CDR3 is TGTGCCAGCAGCCCCTCAGGGGTGGGACCCTACGAGCAGTACTTC. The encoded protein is CASSPSGVGPYEQYF.

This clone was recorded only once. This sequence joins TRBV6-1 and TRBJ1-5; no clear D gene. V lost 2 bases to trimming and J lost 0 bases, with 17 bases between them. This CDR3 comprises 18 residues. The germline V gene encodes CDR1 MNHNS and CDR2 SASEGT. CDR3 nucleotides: TGTGCCAGCAGTGAAATTAGCGGACGCAGCCTTAGCAATCAGCCCCAGCATTTT. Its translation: CASSEISGRSLSNQPQHF.

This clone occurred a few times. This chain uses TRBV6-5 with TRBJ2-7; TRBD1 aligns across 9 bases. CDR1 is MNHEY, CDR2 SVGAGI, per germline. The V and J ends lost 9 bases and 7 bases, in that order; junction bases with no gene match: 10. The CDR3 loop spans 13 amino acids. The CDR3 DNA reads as TGTGCCAGTACCTGGGACAGGGTGGGAGAGCAGTACTTC. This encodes CASTWDRVGEQYF.

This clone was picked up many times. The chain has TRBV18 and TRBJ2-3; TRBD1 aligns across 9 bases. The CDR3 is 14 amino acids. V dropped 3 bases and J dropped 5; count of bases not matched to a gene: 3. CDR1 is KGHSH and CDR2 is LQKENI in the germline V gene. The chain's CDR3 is CASSPGTGRDTQYF. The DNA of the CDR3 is TGTGCCAGCTCACCCGGGACAGGGCGAGATACGCAGTATTTT.

The CDR3 sequence: CASSRDSSSTDTQYF. The CDR3 coding sequence is TGCGCCAGCAGCCGGGATTCCTCTAGCACAGATACGCAGTATTTT. This chain uses TRBV5-1 with TRBJ2-3; D perhaps matches TRBD2 (5 bases). Germline loops: CDR1 SGHRS, CDR2 YFSETQ. V lost 4 bases and J lost 0, with 12 bases in between. The CDR3 is 15 amino acids.

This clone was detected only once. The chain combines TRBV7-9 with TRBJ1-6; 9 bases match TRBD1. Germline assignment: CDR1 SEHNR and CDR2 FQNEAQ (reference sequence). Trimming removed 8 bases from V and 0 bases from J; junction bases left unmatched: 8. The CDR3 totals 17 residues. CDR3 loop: CASLPGQGSSYNSPLHF. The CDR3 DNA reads TGTGCCAGCCTACCGGGACAGGGAAGCTCCTATAATTCACCCCTCCACTTT. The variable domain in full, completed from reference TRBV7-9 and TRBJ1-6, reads DTGVSQNPRHKITKRGQNVTFRCDPISEHNRLYWYRQTLGQGPEFLTYFQNEAQLEKSRLLSDRFSAERPKGSFSTLEIQRTEQGDSAMYLCASLPGQGSSYNSPLHFGNGTRLTVT.

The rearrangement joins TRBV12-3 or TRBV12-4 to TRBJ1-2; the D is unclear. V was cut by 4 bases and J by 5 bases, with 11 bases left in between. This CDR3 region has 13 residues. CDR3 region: CASSSPGLYGYTF. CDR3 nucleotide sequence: TGTGCCAGCAGTTCACCGGGTCTATATGGCTACACCTTC.

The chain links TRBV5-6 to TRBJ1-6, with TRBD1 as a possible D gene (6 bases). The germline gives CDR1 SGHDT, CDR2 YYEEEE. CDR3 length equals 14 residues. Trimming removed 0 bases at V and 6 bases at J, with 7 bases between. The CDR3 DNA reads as TGTGCCAGCAGCTTGGCCAGGGGTAATTCACCCCTCCACTTT. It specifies CASSLARGNSPLHF.

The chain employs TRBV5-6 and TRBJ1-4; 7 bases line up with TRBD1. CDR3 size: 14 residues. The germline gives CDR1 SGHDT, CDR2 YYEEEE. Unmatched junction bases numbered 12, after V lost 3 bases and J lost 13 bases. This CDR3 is CASSSRERGRILFF. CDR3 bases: TGTGCCAGCAGCTCCCGAGAGAGGGGGCGGATACTGTTTTTT.

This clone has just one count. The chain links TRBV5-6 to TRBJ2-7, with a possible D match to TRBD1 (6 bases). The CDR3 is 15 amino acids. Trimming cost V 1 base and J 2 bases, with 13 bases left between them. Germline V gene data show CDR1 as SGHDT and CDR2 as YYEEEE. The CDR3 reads CASSLTPTGPYEQYF. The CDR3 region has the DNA TGTGCCAGCAGCTTGACCCCGACAGGCCCCTACGAGCAGTACTTC.

The CDR3 region is CASSIISEETQYF. In DNA form, the CDR3 reads TGTGCCAGTAGTATTATATCAGAAGAGACCCAGTACTTC. The chain is built from TRBV19 and TRBJ2-5; the D is unclear. Between the trimmed V and J ends, which lost 3 bases and 3 bases, there was a span of 8 bases. The CDR3 has 13 residues. Germline V gene lookup returns CDR1 LNHDA and CDR2 SQIVND (reference sequence). Filled out from reference TRBV19 and TRBJ2-5, the complete variable domain reads DGGITQSPKYLFRKEGQNVTLSCEQNLNHDAMYWYRQDPGQGLRLIYYSQIVNDFQKGDIAEGYSVSREKKESFPLTVTSAQKNPTAFYLCASSIISEETQYFGPGTRLLVL.

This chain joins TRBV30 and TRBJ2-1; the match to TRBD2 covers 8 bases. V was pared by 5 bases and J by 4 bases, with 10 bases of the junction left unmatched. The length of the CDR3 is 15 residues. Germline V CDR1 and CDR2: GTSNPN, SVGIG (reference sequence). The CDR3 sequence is CAWPPVASGYNEQFF. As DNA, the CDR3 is TGTGCCTGGCCCCCTGTGGCTAGCGGGTACAATGAGCAGTTCTTC.

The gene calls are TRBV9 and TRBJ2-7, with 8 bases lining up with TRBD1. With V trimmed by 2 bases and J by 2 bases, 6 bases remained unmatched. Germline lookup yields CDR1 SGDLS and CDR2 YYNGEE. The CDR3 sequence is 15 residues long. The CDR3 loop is CASSVGQGWAYEQYF. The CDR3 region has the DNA TGTGCCAGCAGCGTCGGACAGGGATGGGCCTACGAGCAGTACTTC.

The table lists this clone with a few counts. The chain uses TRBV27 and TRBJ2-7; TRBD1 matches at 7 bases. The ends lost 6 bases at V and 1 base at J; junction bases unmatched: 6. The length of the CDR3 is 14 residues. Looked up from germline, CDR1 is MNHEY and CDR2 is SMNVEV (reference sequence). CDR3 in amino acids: CASRARDSSYEQYF. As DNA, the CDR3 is TGTGCCAGCAGGGCTCGGGACAGTTCCTACGAGCAGTACTTC.

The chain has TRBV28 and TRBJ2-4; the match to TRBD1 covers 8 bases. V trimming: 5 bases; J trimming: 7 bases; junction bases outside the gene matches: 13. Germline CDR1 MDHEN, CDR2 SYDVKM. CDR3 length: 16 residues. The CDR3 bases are TGTGCCAGCAGTCCAACCGGACAGGGCACGGGGAACATTCAGTACTTC. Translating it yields CASSPTGQGTGNIQYF. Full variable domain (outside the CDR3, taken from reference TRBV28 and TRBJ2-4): DVKVTQSSRYLVKRTGEKVFLECVQDMDHENMFWYRQDPGLGLRLIYFSYDVKMKEKGDIPEGYSVSREKKERFSLILESASTNQTSMYLCASSPTGQGTGNIQYFGAGTRLSVL.